What follows are 28 T cell receptor beta chains derived from one specimen sequenced in a study of blood T cell repertoires in COVID-19. Repertoires were generated with immunoSEQ multiplex PCR, while TCRdb's copy carries only in-frame clones and drops some. The sample records 56,000 or so clones, 65% to 85% being singletons. What was sequenced was peripheral blood. The source is a woman in her sixties or seventies with acute or convalescent COVID-19.

This rearrangement joins TRBV19 to TRBJ1-1, with 11 bases matching TRBD1. Germline V gene data show CDR1 as LNHDA and CDR2 as SQIVND (reference sequence). Trimming cost V 4 bases and J 6 bases; bases outside gene matches: 4. This CDR3 comprises 14 residues. The CDR3 sequence is CASSNGQGASEAFF. CDR3 bases: TGTGCCAGTAGTAACGGACAGGGGGCGTCTGAAGCTTTCTTT.

The chain combines TRBV7-8 with TRBJ1-5; the match to TRBD1 covers 8 bases. Germline loops: CDR1 SGHVS, CDR2 FQNEAQ. This CDR3 comprises 15 residues. V gave up 5 bases and J gave up 1 base; unmatched junction bases: 4. CDR3 DNA: TGTGCCAGCAGCCCCCAGGGGGCGAGCAATCAGCCCCAGCATTTT. Translated, it gives CASSPQGASNQPQHF.

The rearrangement joins TRBV18 to TRBJ2-7; 7 bases map to TRBD1. The trim removed 3 bases at V and 3 bases at J, leaving 8 bases unmatched. The CDR3 length is 15 residues. CDR1 is KGHSH and CDR2 is LQKENI in the germline V gene. CDR3 nucleotide sequence: TGTGCCAGCTCACCTACGACAGGGCCCAGCTACGAGCAGTACTTC. It codes for CASSPTTGPSYEQYF.

The rearrangement links TRBV28 to TRBJ2-1; the D gene is possibly TRBD2 (6 bases). V dropped 6 bases and J dropped 8 bases, with 14 bases sitting between them. CDR1 is MDHEN and CDR2 is SYDVKM in the germline V gene. This CDR3 has 13 amino acids. For the CDR3, the DNA is TGTGCCAGCAGCTCGAGCGGAGGGGATGAGCAGTTCTTC. It yields the protein CASSSSGGDEQFF.

To note about this clone: Mismatch with germline at one junction end may stem from a read error. DNA of the CDR3: TGTGCCAGCAGCCTCCCTGGAACTGAAAGGACAGGGGAGTACGCCTTC. It is translated as CASSLPGTERTGEYAF. This sequence joins TRBV9 and TRBJ1-2, with 9 bases fitting TRBD1. The CDR3 sequence is 16 residues long. Germline CDR1 and CDR2: SGDLS and YYNGEE.

This chain links TRBV12-3 or TRBV12-4 with TRBJ1-5; D remains unclear. V was clipped by 6 bases and J by 5 bases, with 11 bases between them. The CDR3 totals 13 residues. The CDR3 region is CASSARVDQPQHF. CDR3 nucleotide sequence: TGTGCCAGCAGCGCTCGGGTGGATCAGCCCCAGCATTTT.

The chain recombines TRBV11-3 with TRBJ2-5, with D maybe TRBD2 (6 bases). The CDR3 has 14 amino acids. Germline CDR1 is SGHNT and CDR2 is YENEEA. The ends were cut back, 5 bases at V and 2 bases at J, with 12 bases in the middle. CDR3 bases: TGTGCCAGCAGCACCATCCGGGGGCAAGAGACCCAGTACTTC. Its protein is CASSTIRGQETQYF.

This clone has more than one count but fewer than ten. V is TRBV2 and J is TRBJ1-2; TRBD1 matches 9 bases. This CDR3 is 10 amino acids long. The V and J ends lost 6 bases and 14 bases, in that order; junction bases with no gene match: 4. The V gene's germline CDR1 is SNHLY and CDR2 FYNNEI. CDR3 sequence reads: CASRDRGNTF. The CDR3 DNA sequence: TGTGCCAGCAGGGACAGGGGTAATACCTTC.

V is TRBV24-1 and J is TRBJ1-1; D call uncertain. The CDR3 loop spans 13 amino acids. CDR1 is KGHDR and CDR2 is SFDVKD in the germline V gene. The germline V and J ends were trimmed by 7 bases and 4 bases, with 12 bases remaining between them. In DNA, the CDR3 is TGTGCCACCAGAAAGTCCGGGAGCACTGAAGCTTTCTTT. The encoded protein is CATRKSGSTEAFF.

The chain uses TRBV29-1 and TRBJ1-2; possibly TRBD1 for D (6 bases). Germline CDR1 reads SQVTM; CDR2 reads ANQGSEA. Trimming removed 4 bases from V and 8 bases from J, with 20 bases in between. The CDR3 totals 14 residues. The chain's CDR3 is CSVGAGAGGGGYTF. Here the CDR3 DNA reads TGCAGCGTTGGAGCGGGGGCTGGAGGGGGAGGCTACACCTTC. Looking up the rest from reference TRBV29-1 and TRBJ1-2 gives the full variable domain: SAVISQKPSRDICQRGTSLTIQCQVDSQVTMMFWYRQQPGQSLTLIATANQGSEATYESGFVIDKFPISRPNLTFSTLTVSNMSPEDSSIYLCSVGAGAGGGGYTFGSGTRLTVV.

As DNA, the CDR3 is TGTGCCAGCAGCCATGGGGGGGGCGCCGGCGGGGAGCTGTTTTTT. The encoded protein is CASSHGGGAGGELFF. The chain uses TRBV6-2 or TRBV6-3 and TRBJ2-2; perhaps TRBD2 as D (7 bases). With 6 bases removed from V and 7 bases from J, the gap between germline ends came to 18 bases. The CDR3 is 15 amino acids. CDR1 and CDR2 (germline): MNHEY, SVGEGT.

The gene calls are TRBV25-1 and TRBJ2-5, with TRBD1 matching over 8 bases. The germline V gene encodes CDR1 MGHDK and CDR2 SYGVNS. This CDR3 spans 15 amino acids. Germline trimming cut 3 bases from V and 4 bases from J; bases unmatched to any gene: 7. The CDR3 sequence is CASSESRGPPETQYF. The CDR3 coding sequence is TGTGCCAGCAGTGAGTCCAGGGGGCCCCCAGAGACCCAGTACTTC.

The chain recombines TRBV7-9 with TRBJ1-2; the match to TRBD1 covers 9 bases. V trimming: 3 bases; J trimming: 8 bases; junction bases outside the gene matches: 13. This CDR3 is built from 16 residues. Germline assignment: CDR1 SEHNR and CDR2 FQNEAQ (reference sequence). CDR3 in amino acids: CASSLAYRDRDEGYTF. CDR3 DNA sequence: TGTGCCAGCAGCTTGGCCTACCGGGACAGGGACGAAGGCTACACCTTC.

V usage is TRBV5-1 and J usage is TRBJ1-1; tentatively, D is TRBD1 (5 bases). V lost 9 bases to trimming and J lost 4 bases, with 19 bases between them. CDR1 is SGHRS and CDR2 is YFSETQ in the germline V gene. The CDR3 covers 14 residues. The CDR3 coding sequence is TGCGCCACCACGGGGGGGGTGGATGGCACTGAAGCTTTCTTT. Its translation is CATTGGVDGTEAFF.

The rearrangement links TRBV29-1 to TRBJ1-4; TRBD1 matches at 8 bases. The trim removed 3 bases at V and 8 bases at J, leaving 11 bases unmatched. Germline CDR1 SQVTM, CDR2 ANQGSEA. The CDR3 is made up of 15 amino acids. CDR3 loop: CSVEARGHGIEKLFF. The CDR3 nucleotides are TGCAGCGTTGAGGCCAGGGGGCATGGTATCGAAAAACTGTTTTTT.

The rearrangement joins TRBV12-5 to TRBJ1-1, with D perhaps matching TRBD1 (6 bases). V was clipped by 7 bases and J by 2 bases, with 14 bases between them. The CDR3 spans 14 residues. CDR1 is LGHNT, CDR2 FRNRAP, per germline. CDR3 nucleotides: TGTGCTAGTGCCACAGGGTCAGCTAACACTGAAGCTTTCTTT. Translating it yields CASATGSANTEAFF.

This rearrangement joins TRBV7-9 to TRBJ1-2, with 7 nucleotides matching TRBD1. The CDR3 has 13 residues. V shed 5 bases and J 3 bases; nucleotides not matched to a gene: 3. Germline CDR1 is SEHNR and CDR2 is FQNEAQ (reference sequence). CDR3 sequence reads: CASSLQGYYGYTF. The CDR3 region has the DNA TGTGCCAGCAGCCTACAGGGGTACTATGGCTACACCTTC.

The gene calls are TRBV7-2 and TRBJ1-1; D remains unclear. Germline assignment: CDR1 SGHTA and CDR2 FQGNSA. Trimming cost V 2 bases and J 0 bases, with 7 bases left between them. The CDR3 is 14 residues long. CDR3 DNA sequence: TGTGCCAGCAGCTTATTGTACATGAACACTGAAGCTTTCTTT. Translated, it gives CASSLLYMNTEAFF. The entire variable domain, with the rest obtained from reference TRBV7-2 and TRBJ1-1, is as follows: GAGVSQSPSNKVTEKGKDVELRCDPISGHTALYWYRQSLGQGLEFLIYFQGNSAPDKSGLPSDRFSAERTGGSVSTLTIQRTQQEDSAVYLCASSLLYMNTEAFFGQGTRLTVV.

The chain is built from TRBV6-8 and TRBJ2-7; D is unresolved. Germline CDR1 is MNHGY and CDR2 is SAAAGT. The CDR3 contains 11 residues. The CDR3 sequence: CETRLTYEQYF. CDR3 sequence (DNA): TGTGAGACGAGGTTGACCTACGAGCAGTACTTC.

The J gene is TRBJ1-2, the V gene TRBV4-3, with 7 nucleotides matching TRBD1. This CDR3 has 16 amino acids. Looked up from germline, CDR1 is LGHNA and CDR2 is YSLEER. V lost 3 bases and J lost 3; bases outside the gene matches: 10. The CDR3 loop is CASSQDQGGFDYGYTF. The CDR3 nucleotides are TGCGCCAGCAGCCAGGACCAGGGGGGTTTTGACTATGGCTACACCTTC.

The V gene is TRBV12-3 or TRBV12-4, the J gene TRBJ2-3; TRBD2 matches 7 bases. CDR3 size: 13 residues. J was trimmed by 4 bases and V by 7 bases; bases with no gene match: 5. The CDR3 coding sequence is TGTGCCAGCACCGAGGGAGGGGCAGATACGCAGTATTTT. The encoded protein is CASTEGGADTQYF.

V gene TRBV12-3 or TRBV12-4 combines with J gene TRBJ1-6; no reliable D call. The CDR3 runs 12 residues. V lost 6 bases to trimming and J lost 10 bases, with 10 bases between them. CDR3 bases: TGTGCCAGCAGCCTCTCCCCCTCACCCCTCCACTTT. This encodes CASSLSPSPLHF.

V and J are TRBV19 and TRBJ1-5, with 8 bases identical to TRBD1. The length of the CDR3 is 13 residues. With V trimmed by 7 bases and J by 14 bases, 13 bases remained unmatched. Germline-derived CDR1 and CDR2 are LNHDA and SQIVND (reference sequence). The CDR3 spells CASMEKWTGFKHF. CDR3 coding DNA: TGTGCCAGTATGGAGAAATGGACAGGGTTCAAGCATTTT.

J is TRBJ1-6 and V is TRBV7-9; a possible D gene is TRBD1 (6 bases). The V gene's germline CDR1 is SEHNR and CDR2 FQNEAQ (reference sequence). The CDR3 sequence is 15 residues long. V was cut by 2 bases and J by 11 bases, with 16 bases left in between. In DNA form, the CDR3 reads TGTGCCAGCAGCTTACTTAACGCACGGGACACACCCCTCCACTTT. Translation: CASSLLNARDTPLHF.

This sequence joins TRBV11-3 and TRBJ2-1, with 8 positions matching TRBD1. J was trimmed by 9 bases and V by 3 bases; bases with no gene match: 7. The CDR3 totals 14 residues. Germline V CDR1 and CDR2: SGHNT, YENEEA. The CDR3 DNA is TGTGCCAGCAGCTTGACCAGGGGGCAGGGTGAGCAGTTCTTC. Protein: CASSLTRGQGEQFF.

The chain couples TRBV6-6 to TRBJ1-6; 8 bases align to TRBD1. This CDR3 is 15 amino acids long. Losses at the gene ends were 5 bases for V and 8 bases for J; bases not matched to a gene: 8. Germline values: CDR1 MNHNY, CDR2 SVGAGI (reference sequence). CDR3 amino acids: CASSDTGGRDSPLHF. CDR3 sequence (DNA): TGTGCCAGCAGTGACACAGGGGGTAGAGATTCACCCCTCCACTTT.

The chain employs TRBV5-1 and TRBJ2-3, with TRBD1 matching 9 bases. The V gene's germline CDR1 is SGHRS and CDR2 YFSETQ. The CDR3 is 15 amino acids. The J segment lost 1 base and the V segment lost 8 bases, leaving 8 bases of the junction unmatched. Here the CDR3 DNA reads TGCGCCAGTCTTCTAGGACAGGGGCGCACAGATACGCAGTATTTT. Its translation is CASLLGQGRTDTQYF.

This clone was counted a few times. J is TRBJ2-3 and V is TRBV5-1; possibly TRBD1 for D (6 bases). Germline CDR1 is SGHRS and CDR2 is YFSETQ. The CDR3 is 15 residues long. V gave up 0 bases and J gave up 0 bases, with 8 bases separating them. CDR3 in DNA: TGCGCCAGCAGCTTGGAGGGGGACAGCACAGATACGCAGTATTTT. It specifies CASSLEGDSTDTQYF. Drawing the rest from reference TRBV5-1 and TRBJ2-3, the complete variable domain is KAGVTQTPRYLIKTRGQQVTLSCSPISGHRSVSWYQQTPGQGLQFLFEYFSETQRNKGNFPGRFSGRQFSNSRSEMNVSTLELGDSALYLCASSLEGDSTDTQYFGPGTRLTVL.